This TCR beta chain was found in a study of blood T cell repertoires in COVID-19. About the study: PBMCs, B-cell-depleted T cells, or T cells provided the cDNA or gDNA that made up the material.

Cohort placement rested on clinical history that participants reported themselves. Cohort 3 recovery required two negative PCRs, clearance, or symptom resolution. TCRdb's table, derived via immunoSEQ multiplex PCR, lists solely in-frame clones and lacks some. This sample yields some 320,000 clones, of which about nine tenths are seen a single time; roughly 5.3% belongs to the top ten. V trimming: 3 bases; J trimming: 5 bases; junction bases outside the gene matches: 6. CDR1 is LGHNA and CDR2 is YNFKEQ in the germline V gene. CDR3 length: 15 residues. This chain connects TRBV4-2 to TRBJ2-3, with TRBD1 identical over 9 bases. The TCR originated in a man in his sixties who had recovered from COVID-19. The sequencing input was PBMCs or T cells enriched from blood (not recorded which). This chain's CDR3 is CASSQDRGRIDTQYF. The CDR3 bases are TGTGCCAGCAGCCAGGACAGGGGACGGATAGATACGCAGTATTTT.